Shown below are 3 T cell receptor beta chains from a single sample sequenced in a study of cytomegalovirus exposure and HLA in healthy donors. PCR was performed using 60 Vbeta and 13 Jbeta primers. TCRdb's copy holds only in-frame clones and misses some; the assay was immunoSEQ multiplex PCR. The table has under 200,000 clones, around 68% seen once. Input material: PBMCs. These receptors originate from a man aged 40-49 years in good health and CMV-seronegative.

V gene TRBV11-1 combines with J gene TRBJ1-1, with a weak D call TRBD1 (6 bases). From germline, CDR1 is SGHAT and CDR2 FQDESV (reference sequence). The germline V and J ends were trimmed by 5 bases and 9 bases, with 16 bases remaining between them. This CDR3 region has 13 residues. CDR3 sequence (DNA): TGTGCCAGCAGCCCGGTGGGGGCGCGGCAAGCTTTCTTT. Its translation: CASSPVGARQAFF.

The CDR3 bases are TGCGCCAGCAGCTTGGGCCAGGACTCCTACAATGAGCAGTTCTTC. It codes for CASSLGQDSYNEQFF. The rearrangement uses TRBV5-1 and TRBJ2-1; D uncertain. V shed 0 bases and J shed 0 bases, with 7 bases lying between them. The germline CDR1 and CDR2 sequences are SGHRS and YFSETQ. The CDR3 sequence is 15 residues long.

CDR3 loop: CASSSSGSGNTIYF. The CDR3 DNA reads as TGTGCCAGCAGCAGTTCCGGGTCGGGAAACACCATATATTTT. The chain is built from TRBV7-6 and TRBJ1-3; D is uncertain. CDR3 length equals 14 residues. Germline assignment: CDR1 SGHVS and CDR2 FNYEAQ. V shed 5 bases and J shed 4 bases, with 12 bases lying between them.